This T cell receptor beta chain was documented in a study of T-cell reconstitution after alpha-beta-depleted transplantation in children. This clonotype was picked up many times. V was cut by 0 bases and J by 5 bases, with 14 bases left in between. There are 17 residues in the CDR3. Germline CDR1 reads ENHRY; CDR2 reads SYGVKD. During its preparation, the TCRbeta library received unique molecular identifiers. TCRdb re-analysed the PCR reads in MiXCR, keeping a single row per CDR3 protein. The sample lists about 600,000 distinct CDR3 sequences, 10% occurring once. The gene calls are TRBV10-3 and TRBJ1-6, with D possibly matching TRBD1 (5 bases). The material was PBMCs from the stem cell graft donor, obtained from the stem cell graft. The TCR comes from a human donor who donated a stem cell graft to a child with acute myeloid leukemia. CDR3 amino acids: CAISESGVTKDNSPLHF. The DNA of the CDR3 is TGTGCCATCAGTGAGTCAGGGGTAACTAAGGATAATTCACCCCTCCACTTT.